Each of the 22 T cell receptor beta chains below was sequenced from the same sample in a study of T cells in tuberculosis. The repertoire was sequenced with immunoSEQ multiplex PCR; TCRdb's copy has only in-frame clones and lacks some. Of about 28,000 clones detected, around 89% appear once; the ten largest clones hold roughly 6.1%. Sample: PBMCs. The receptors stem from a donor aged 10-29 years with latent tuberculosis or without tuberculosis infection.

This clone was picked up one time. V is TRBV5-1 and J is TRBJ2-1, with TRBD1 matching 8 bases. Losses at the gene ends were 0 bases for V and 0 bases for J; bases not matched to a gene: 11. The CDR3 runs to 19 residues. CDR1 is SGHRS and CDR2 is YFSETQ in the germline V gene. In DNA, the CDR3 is TGCGCCAGCAGCTTGGTTGGCAGGGGGCAAGGTCTCTCCTACAATGAGCAGTTCTTC. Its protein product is CASSLVGRGQGLSYNEQFF.

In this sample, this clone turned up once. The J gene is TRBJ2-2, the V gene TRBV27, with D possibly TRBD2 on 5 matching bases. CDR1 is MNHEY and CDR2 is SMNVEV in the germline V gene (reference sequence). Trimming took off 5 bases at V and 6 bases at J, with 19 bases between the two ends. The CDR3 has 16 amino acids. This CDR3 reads CASSPITRRVAGELFF. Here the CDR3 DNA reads TGTGCCAGCAGTCCGATCACTAGACGAGTCGCCGGGGAGCTGTTTTTT.

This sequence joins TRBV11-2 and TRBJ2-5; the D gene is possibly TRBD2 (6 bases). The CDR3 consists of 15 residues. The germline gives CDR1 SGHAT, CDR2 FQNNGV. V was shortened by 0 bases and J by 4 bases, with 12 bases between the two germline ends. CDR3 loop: CASSLDPGRIETQYF. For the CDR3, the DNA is TGTGCCAGCAGCTTAGATCCAGGGAGGATAGAGACCCAGTACTTC.

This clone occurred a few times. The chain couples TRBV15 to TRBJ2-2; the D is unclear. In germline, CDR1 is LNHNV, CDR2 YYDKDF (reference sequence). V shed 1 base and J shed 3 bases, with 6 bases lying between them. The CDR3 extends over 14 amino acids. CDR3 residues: CATSRVQDTGELFF. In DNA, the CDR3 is TGTGCCACCAGCAGAGTCCAGGACACCGGGGAGCTGTTTTTT.

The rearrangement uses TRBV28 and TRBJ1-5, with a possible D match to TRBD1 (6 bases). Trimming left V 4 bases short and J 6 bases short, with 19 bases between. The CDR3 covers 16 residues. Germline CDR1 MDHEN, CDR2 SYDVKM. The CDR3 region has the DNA TGTGCCAGCAGTTCCCGAGGCACAGGGATGGGTCAGCCCCAGCATTTT. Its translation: CASSSRGTGMGQPQHF. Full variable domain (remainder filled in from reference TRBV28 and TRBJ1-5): DVKVTQSSRYLVKRTGEKVFLECVQDMDHENMFWYRQDPGLGLRLIYFSYDVKMKEKGDIPEGYSVSREKKERFSLILESASTNQTSMYLCASSSRGTGMGQPQHFGDGTRLSIL.

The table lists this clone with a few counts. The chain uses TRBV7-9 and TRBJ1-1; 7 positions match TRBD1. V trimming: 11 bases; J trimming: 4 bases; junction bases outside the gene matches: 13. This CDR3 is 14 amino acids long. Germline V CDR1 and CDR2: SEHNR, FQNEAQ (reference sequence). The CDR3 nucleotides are TGTGCCGCGCCCCCCGGAGGGGGCGGCACTGAAGCTTTCTTT. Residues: CAAPPGGGGTEAFF.

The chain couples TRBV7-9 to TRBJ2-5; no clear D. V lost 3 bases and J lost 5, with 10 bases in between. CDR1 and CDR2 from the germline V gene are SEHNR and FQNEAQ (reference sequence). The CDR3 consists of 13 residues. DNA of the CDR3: TGTGCCAGCAGCTTTTCGGTGCGTGAGACCCAGTACTTC. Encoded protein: CASSFSVRETQYF.

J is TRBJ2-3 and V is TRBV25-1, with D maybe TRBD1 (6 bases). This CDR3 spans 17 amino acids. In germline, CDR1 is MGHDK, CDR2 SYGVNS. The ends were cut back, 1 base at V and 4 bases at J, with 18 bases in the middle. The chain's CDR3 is CASSEFQGMNGPDTQYF. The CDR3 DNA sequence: TGTGCCAGCAGTGAATTCCAGGGGATGAATGGCCCAGATACGCAGTATTTT.

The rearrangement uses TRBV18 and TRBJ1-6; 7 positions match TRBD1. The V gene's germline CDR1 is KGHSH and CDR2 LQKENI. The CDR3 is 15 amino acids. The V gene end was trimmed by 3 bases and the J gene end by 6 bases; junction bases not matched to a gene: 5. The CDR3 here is CASSPTRGLNSPLHF. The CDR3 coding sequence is TGTGCCAGCTCACCTACAAGGGGGCTTAATTCACCCCTCCACTTT.

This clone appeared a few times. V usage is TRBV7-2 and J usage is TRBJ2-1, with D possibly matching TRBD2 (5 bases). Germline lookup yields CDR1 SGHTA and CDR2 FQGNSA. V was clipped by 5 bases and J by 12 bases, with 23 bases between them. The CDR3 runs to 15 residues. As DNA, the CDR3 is TGTGCCAGCAGCCGCCGGAGCGGCCCTAGGGTAGGGCAGTTCTTC. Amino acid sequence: CASSRRSGPRVGQFF. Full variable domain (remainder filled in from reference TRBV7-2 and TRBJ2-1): GAGVSQSPSNKVTEKGKDVELRCDPISGHTALYWYRQSLGQGLEFLIYFQGNSAPDKSGLPSDRFSAERTGGSVSTLTIQRTQQEDSAVYLCASSRRSGPRVGQFFGPGTRLTVL.

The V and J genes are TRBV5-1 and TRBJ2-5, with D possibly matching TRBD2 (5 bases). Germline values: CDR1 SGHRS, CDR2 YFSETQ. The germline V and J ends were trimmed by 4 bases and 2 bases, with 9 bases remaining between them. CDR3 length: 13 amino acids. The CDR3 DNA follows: TGCGCCAGCAGCCCCGAGGGACAAGAGACCCAGTACTTC. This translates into CASSPEGQETQYF.

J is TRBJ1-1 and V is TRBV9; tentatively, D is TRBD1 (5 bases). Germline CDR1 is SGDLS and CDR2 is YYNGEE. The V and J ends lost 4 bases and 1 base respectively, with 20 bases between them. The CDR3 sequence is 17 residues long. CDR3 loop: CASSLAGTQNGNTEAFF. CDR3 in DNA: TGTGCCAGCAGCCTCGCCGGGACTCAAAACGGGAACACTGAAGCTTTCTTT. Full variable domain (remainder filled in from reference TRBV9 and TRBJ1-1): DSGVTQTPKHLITATGQRVTLRCSPRSGDLSVYWYQQSLDQGLQFLIQYYNGEERAKGNILERFSAQQFPDLHSELNLSSLELGDSALYFCASSLAGTQNGNTEAFFGQGTRLTVV.

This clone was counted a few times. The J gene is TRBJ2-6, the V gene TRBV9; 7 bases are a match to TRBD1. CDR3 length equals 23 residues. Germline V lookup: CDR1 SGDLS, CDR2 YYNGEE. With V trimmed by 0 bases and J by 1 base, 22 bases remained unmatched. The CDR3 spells CASSVEADRNTFKVGSGANVLTF. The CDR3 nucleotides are TGTGCCAGCAGCGTAGAGGCGGACAGGAATACCTTTAAGGTCGGGTCTGGGGCCAACGTCCTGACTTTC.

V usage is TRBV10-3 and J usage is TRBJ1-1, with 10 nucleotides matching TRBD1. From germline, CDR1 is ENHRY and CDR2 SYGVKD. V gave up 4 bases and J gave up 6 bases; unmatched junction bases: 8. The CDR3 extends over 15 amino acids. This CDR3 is CAISGSRQGASEAFF. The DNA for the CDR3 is TGTGCCATCAGTGGATCAAGACAGGGGGCTTCTGAAGCTTTCTTT.

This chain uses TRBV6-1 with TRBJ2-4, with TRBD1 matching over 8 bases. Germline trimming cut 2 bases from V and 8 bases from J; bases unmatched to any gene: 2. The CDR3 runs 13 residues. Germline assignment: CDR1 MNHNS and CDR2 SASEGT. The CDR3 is CASSENRGDIQYF. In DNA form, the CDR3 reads TGTGCCAGCAGTGAAAACAGGGGGGACATTCAGTACTTC.

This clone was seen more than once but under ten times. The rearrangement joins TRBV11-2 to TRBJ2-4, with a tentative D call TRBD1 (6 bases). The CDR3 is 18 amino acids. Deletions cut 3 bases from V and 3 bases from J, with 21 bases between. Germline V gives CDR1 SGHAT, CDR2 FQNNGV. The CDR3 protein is CASSFEAPGAGGKNIQYF. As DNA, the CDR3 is TGTGCCAGCAGCTTCGAAGCCCCAGGGGCTGGAGGCAAAAACATTCAGTACTTC.

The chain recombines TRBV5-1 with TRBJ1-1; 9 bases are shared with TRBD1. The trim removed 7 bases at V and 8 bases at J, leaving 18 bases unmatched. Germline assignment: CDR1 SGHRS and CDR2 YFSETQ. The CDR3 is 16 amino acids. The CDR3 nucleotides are TGCGCCAGCTGTCTTACTATCGGGACAGGGTCCTCCGAAGCTTTCTTT. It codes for CASCLTIGTGSSEAFF.

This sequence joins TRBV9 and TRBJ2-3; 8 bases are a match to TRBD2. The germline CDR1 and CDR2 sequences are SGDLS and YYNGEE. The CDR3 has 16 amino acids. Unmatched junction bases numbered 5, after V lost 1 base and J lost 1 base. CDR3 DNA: TGTGCCAGCAGCGTAAGGCGGGAGGTACGCACAGATACGCAGTATTTT. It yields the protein CASSVRREVRTDTQYF.

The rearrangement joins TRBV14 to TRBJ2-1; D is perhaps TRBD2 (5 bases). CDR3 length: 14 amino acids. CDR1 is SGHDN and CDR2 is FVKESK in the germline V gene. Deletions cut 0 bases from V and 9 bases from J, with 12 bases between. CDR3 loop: CASSQDRVAGEQFF. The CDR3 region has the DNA TGTGCCAGCAGCCAAGATCGGGTCGCGGGTGAGCAGTTCTTC.

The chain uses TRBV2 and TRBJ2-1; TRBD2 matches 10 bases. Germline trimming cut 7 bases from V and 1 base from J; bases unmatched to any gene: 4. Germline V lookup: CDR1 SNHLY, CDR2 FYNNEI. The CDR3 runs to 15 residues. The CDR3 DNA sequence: TGTGCCAGCACCTATAGCGGGGGGTCCTACAATGAGCAGTTCTTC. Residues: CASTYSGGSYNEQFF.

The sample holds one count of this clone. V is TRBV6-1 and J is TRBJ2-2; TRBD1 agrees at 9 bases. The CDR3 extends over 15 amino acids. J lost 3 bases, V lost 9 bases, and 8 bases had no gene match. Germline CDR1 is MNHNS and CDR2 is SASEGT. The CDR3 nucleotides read TGTGCCAGTCGACAGGGGGGGATTCACACCGGGGAGCTGTTTTTT. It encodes CASRQGGIHTGELFF.

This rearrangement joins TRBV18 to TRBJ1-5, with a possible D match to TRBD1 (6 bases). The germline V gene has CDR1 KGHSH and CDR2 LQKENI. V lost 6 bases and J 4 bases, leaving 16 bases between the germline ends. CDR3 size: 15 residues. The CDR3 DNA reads TGTGCCAGCTCTAGCGCGCAGGGGATTAATCAGCCCCAGCATTTT. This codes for CASSSAQGINQPQHF.